This T cell receptor (beta chain) was sequenced during a study of cytomegalovirus exposure and HLA in healthy donors. Study in general: The platform used for the 120 validation repertoires matched that of the roughly 630 first-cohort repertoires, a later analysis reported.

With respect to this clone: The antigen is not known.

The study's findings and limits: Among TCR beta chains, those listed as cytomegalovirus-associated numbered fewer than 200. In vitro work confirmed that a few CMV-associated chains recognize CMV antigens.

Germline-derived CDR1 and CDR2 are SGHDT and YYEEEE. V trimming: 4 bases; J trimming: 0 bases; junction bases outside the gene matches: 5. The CDR3 is 16 residues long. The protocol was immunoSEQ multiplex PCR, while the TCRdb copy is restricted to in-frame clones and leaves out a portion. The sample consists of tens of thousands of clones, 96% of them appearing once. The rearrangement uses TRBV5-6 and TRBJ2-2; 8 positions match TRBD2. This receptor was identified in a man younger than 30 in good health and CMV-seronegative. Sequenced: PBMCs. The CDR3 bases are TGTGCCAGCAGCATTAGCGGGACCGCGAACACCGGGGAGCTGTTTTTT. Amino acids: CASSISGTANTGELFF. Full variable domain (missing parts from reference TRBV5-6 and TRBJ2-2): DAGVTQSPTHLIKTRGQQVTLRCSPKSGHDTVSWYQQALGQGPQFIFQYYEEEERQRGNFPDRFSGHQFPNYSSELNVNALLLGDSALYLCASSISGTANTGELFFGEGSRLTVL.